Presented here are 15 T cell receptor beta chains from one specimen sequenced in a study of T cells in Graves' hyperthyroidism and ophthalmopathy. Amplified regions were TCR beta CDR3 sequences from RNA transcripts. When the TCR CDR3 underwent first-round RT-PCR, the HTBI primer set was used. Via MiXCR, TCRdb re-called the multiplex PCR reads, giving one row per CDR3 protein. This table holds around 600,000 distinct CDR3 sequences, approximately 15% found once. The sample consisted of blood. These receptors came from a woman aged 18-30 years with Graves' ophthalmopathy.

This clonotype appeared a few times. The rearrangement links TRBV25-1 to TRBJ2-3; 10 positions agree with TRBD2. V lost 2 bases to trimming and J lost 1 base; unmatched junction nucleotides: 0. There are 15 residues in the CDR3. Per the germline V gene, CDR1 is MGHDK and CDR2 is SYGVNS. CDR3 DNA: TGTGCCAGCAGTGAAACTAGCGGGGGCACAGATACGCAGTATTTT. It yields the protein CASSETSGGTDTQYF.

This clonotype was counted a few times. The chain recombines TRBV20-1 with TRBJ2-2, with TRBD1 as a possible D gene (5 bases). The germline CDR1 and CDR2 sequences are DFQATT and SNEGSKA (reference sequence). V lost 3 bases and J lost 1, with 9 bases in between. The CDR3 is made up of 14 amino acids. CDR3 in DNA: TGCAGTGCTAGGGCTGGACAGAACACCGGGGAGCTGTTTTTT. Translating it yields CSARAGQNTGELFF.

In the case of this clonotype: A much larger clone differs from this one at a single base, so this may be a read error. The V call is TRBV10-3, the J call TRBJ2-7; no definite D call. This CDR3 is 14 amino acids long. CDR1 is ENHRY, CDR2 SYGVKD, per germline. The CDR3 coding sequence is TGTGTCATCAGTGGATTCTCGTCCTCCTACGAGCAGTACTTC. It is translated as CVISGFSSSYEQYF.

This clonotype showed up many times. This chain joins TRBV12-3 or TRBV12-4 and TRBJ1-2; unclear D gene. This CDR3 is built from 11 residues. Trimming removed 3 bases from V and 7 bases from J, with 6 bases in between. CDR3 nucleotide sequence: TGTGCCAGCAGTTTGAGGTTTGGCTACACCTTC. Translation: CASSLRFGYTF.

This CDR3 reads CSSLIRTGLEVEHGYTF. The CDR3 region has the DNA TGCAGTTCCCTAATTAGGACAGGGCTCGAGGTGGAGCATGGCTACACCTTC. V is TRBV20-1 and J is TRBJ1-2; 8 nucleotides align to TRBD1. The CDR3 has 17 residues. V lost 8 bases to trimming and J lost 6 bases; unmatched junction nucleotides: 23. Germline CDR1 reads DFQATT; CDR2 reads SNEGSKA (reference sequence).

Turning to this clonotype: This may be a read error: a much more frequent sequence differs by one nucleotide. CDR3 protein: CASSLGEGGKEQYF. In nucleotides, the CDR3 is TGTGCCAGCAGCTTAGGGGAGGGAGGAAAAGAGCAGTACTTC. The chain links TRBV2 to TRBJ2-7; 7 nucleotides match TRBD2. The CDR3 has 14 residues. Trimming at V came to 6 bases and at J to 7 bases, leaving 12 bases not matched to a gene. Germline CDR1 reads SNHLY; CDR2 reads FYNNEI.

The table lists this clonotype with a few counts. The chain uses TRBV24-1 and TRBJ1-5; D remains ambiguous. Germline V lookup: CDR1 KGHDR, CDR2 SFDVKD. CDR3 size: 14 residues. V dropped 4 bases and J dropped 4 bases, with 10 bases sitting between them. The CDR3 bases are TGTGCCACCAGTGACCAGGCCCGGAATCAGCCCCAGCATTTT. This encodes CATSDQARNQPQHF.

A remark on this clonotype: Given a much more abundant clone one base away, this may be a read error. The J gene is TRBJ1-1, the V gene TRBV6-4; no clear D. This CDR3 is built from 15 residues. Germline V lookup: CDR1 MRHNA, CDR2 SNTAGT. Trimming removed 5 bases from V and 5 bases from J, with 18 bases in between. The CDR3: CASSSGITGRTEAFF. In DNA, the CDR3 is TGTGCCAGCAGTTCGGGGATTACTGGAAGGACTGAAGCTTTCTTT.

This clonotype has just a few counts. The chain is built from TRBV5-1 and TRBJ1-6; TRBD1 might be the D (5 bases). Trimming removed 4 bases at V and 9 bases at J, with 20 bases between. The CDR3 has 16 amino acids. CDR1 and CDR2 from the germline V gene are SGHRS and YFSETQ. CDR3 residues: CASSALGTPGGSPLHF. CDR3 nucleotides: TGCGCCAGCAGCGCGCTAGGGACCCCTGGGGGTTCACCCCTCCACTTT.

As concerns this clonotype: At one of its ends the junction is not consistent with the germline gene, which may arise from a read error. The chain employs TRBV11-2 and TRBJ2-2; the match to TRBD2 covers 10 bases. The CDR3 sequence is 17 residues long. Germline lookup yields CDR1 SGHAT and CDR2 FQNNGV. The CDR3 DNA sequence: TGTGCCACCAGCTTAACTGCTAGCGGGAGAGGCACCGGGGAGCTGTTTTTT. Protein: CATSLTASGRGTGELFF.

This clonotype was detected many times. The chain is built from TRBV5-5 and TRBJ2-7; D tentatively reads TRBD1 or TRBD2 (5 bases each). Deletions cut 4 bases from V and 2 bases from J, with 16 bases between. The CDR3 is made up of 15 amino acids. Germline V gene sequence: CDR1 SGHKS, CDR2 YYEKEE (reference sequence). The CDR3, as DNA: TGTGCCAGCAGCCCCCGGAAACAGGAGGCCTACGAGCAGTACTTC. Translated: CASSPRKQEAYEQYF.

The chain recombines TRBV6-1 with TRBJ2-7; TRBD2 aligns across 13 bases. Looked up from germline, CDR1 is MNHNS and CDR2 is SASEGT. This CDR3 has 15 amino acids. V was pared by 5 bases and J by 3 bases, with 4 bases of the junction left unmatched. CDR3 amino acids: CASSTGLAGDYEQYF. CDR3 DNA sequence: TGTGCCAGCAGTACCGGACTAGCGGGGGACTACGAGCAGTACTTC.

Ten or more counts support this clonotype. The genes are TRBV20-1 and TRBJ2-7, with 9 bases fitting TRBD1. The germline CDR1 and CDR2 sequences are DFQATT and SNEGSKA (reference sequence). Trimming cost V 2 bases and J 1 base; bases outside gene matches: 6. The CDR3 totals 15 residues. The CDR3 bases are TGCAGTGCTAGATCCGGGGGGACAGGGTCCTACGAGCAGTACTTC. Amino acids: CSARSGGTGSYEQYF.

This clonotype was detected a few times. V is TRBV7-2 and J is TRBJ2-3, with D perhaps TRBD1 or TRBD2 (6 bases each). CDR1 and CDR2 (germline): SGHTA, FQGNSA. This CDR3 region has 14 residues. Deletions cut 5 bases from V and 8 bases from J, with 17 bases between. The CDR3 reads CASSQWGAEGTQYF. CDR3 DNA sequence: TGTGCCAGCAGCCAATGGGGGGCTGAGGGTACGCAGTATTTT.

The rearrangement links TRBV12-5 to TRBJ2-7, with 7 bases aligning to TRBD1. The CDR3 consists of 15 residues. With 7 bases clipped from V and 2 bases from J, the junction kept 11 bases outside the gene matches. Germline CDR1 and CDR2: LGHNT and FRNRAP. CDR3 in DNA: TGTGCTAGTGCCCGAGACAGGGTGGGCCCCTACGAGCAGTACTTC. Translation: CASARDRVGPYEQYF.